The entry below gives a single T cell receptor beta chain sequence along with its context. This CDR3 is built from 14 residues. CDR1 is MRHNA, CDR2 SNTAGT, per germline. Trimming removed 0 bases from V and 5 bases from J, with 10 bases in between. The data were taken from a study of blood T cell repertoires in COVID-19. The overall study: Samples taken during acute and convalescent COVID-19 were collected in the United States, Italy and Spain. PBMCs, B-cell-depleted T cells, or T cells provided the cDNA or gDNA that made up the material.

The authors' processing: Quantification of nucleated cells was approximated via reference gene primer amplification. The protocol was immunoSEQ multiplex PCR, while the TCRdb copy is restricted to in-frame clones and leaves out a portion. The DNA gave D and trimming, while V, J and clone size come from that table. The table includes 150,000 to 200,000 clones, approximately 88% detected once. The age range of participants was about 18 to 89 years, with residence in 20 to 25 US areas. This sequence was found in a woman between 45 and 65 years old who had recovered from COVID-19. This chain uses TRBV6-4 with TRBJ1-1; tentatively, D is TRBD1 (6 bases). The sample taken for sequencing was PBMCs or T cells enriched from blood (not recorded which). CDR3 protein: CASSDSGGSTEAFF. The CDR3 DNA sequence: TGTGCCAGCAGTGACTCAGGGGGTAGTACTGAAGCTTTCTTT.